The sequence of this T cell receptor (beta chain) was determined in a study of CD4 T cells in relation to SARS-CoV-2 and coronaviruses. Study details: The HLA restriction of the shared crossreactive spike epitopes was mapped. Study-level results: In roughly 60% of donors, memory CD4+ clonotypes crossrecognized SARS-CoV-2 and at least one common cold coronavirus spike.

A remark on this clone: Its specificity is unknown.

Uncultured naive and memory CD4+ T cells supplied DNA for deep TCR-beta sequencing. Profiling relied on immunoSEQ multiplex PCR, and the TCRdb table lists in-frame clones only, not all of them. The sample comprises about 38,000 clones, around 87% of which are singletons, and less than 10% rests with the top ten. Germline CDR1 reads SEHNR; CDR2 reads FQNEAQ (reference sequence). There are 15 residues in the CDR3. Trimming stripped 7 bases from V and 6 bases from J, with 16 bases between. Material: memory CD4+ T cells from PBMCs. The sequence derives from an adult with COVID-19. The V gene is TRBV7-9, the J gene TRBJ1-6; D is possibly TRBD1 (5 bases). CDR3 DNA sequence: TGTGCCAGCACCCCCAGCGGGGGGGGTAATTCACCCCTCCACTTT. It encodes CASTPSGGGNSPLHF.